These 11 T cell receptor beta chains share one sample of origin, sequenced in a study of blood T cell repertoires in COVID-19 (TCRdb year 2020). Library preparation employed the immunoSEQ multiplex PCR assay. Sourced from immuneACCESS, this table was stored by TCRdb with only in-frame sequences that have V and J called. A share of the clones is absent; for the studies checked, an unresolved V gene accounts for under half, and the remainder has no known explanation. Across this sample there are some 150,000 clones, with around 83% seen only once. Of the sample, 9.5% to 13% is held by the ten largest clones. Sequences were obtained from peripheral blood. The receptor source for this set is a woman aged 60-75 years with COVID-19, enrolled during active disease.

This rearrangement joins TRBV2 to TRBJ2-1, with 10 positions matching TRBD2. This CDR3 has 15 residues. CDR1 is SNHLY and CDR2 is FYNNEI in the germline V gene. V dropped 3 bases and J dropped 8; count of bases not matched to a gene: 7. CDR3 in amino acids: CASSEGLANRDEQFF. The CDR3 region has the DNA TGTGCCAGCAGTGAGGGACTAGCGAATCGGGATGAGCAGTTCTTC.

This chain uses TRBV18 with TRBJ1-5; maybe TRBD1 (6 bases). Looked up from germline, CDR1 is KGHSH and CDR2 is LQKENI. This CDR3 spans 16 amino acids. V was shortened by 2 bases and J by 3 bases, with 14 bases between the two germline ends. CDR3 in DNA: TGTGCCAGCTCACCAGGAACAGGGTCATTCAATCAGCCCCAGCATTTT. Its protein is CASSPGTGSFNQPQHF. Based on the CDR3 plus reference TRBV18 and TRBJ1-5, the full variable domain is NAGVMQNPRHLVRRRGQEARLRCSPMKGHSHVYWYRQLPEEGLKFMVYLQKENIIDESGMPKERFSAEFPKEGPSILRIQQVVRGDSAAYFCASSPGTGSFNQPQHFGDGTRLSIL.

The chain has TRBV7-2 and TRBJ1-2; no definite D call. The length of the CDR3 is 11 residues. Germline lookup yields CDR1 SGHTA and CDR2 FQGNSA. Trimming took 5 bases from V and 8 from J, leaving 9 bases between them. The CDR3 DNA follows: TGTGCCAGCAGCCTGAGGAGGGGCTACACCTTC. It encodes CASSLRRGYTF.

This chain links TRBV3-1 (or the pseudogene TRBV3-2) with TRBJ2-3, with unresolved D. Germline V CDR1 and CDR2: LGHDT, YNNKEL (reference sequence). This CDR3 has 16 residues. Trimming stripped 0 bases from V and 2 bases from J, with 12 bases between. The CDR3 DNA follows: TGTGCCAGCAGCCAAGACTCTAGATCAGACACAGATACGCAGTATTTT. Protein product: CASSQDSRSDTDTQYF.

This chain uses TRBV7-8 with TRBJ2-7; tentative D call: TRBD1 (5 bases). CDR3 length: 13 amino acids. Germline lookup yields CDR1 SGHVS and CDR2 FQNEAQ. Trimming left V 4 bases short and J 3 bases short, with 10 bases between. CDR3 sequence: CASSWGGDYEQYV. CDR3 coding DNA: TGTGCCAGCAGCTGGGGCGGAGACTACGAGCAGTACGTC.

The rearrangement joins TRBV6-1 to TRBJ2-7, with D possibly matching TRBD1 (6 bases). This CDR3 is built from 16 residues. Germline CDR1 is MNHNS and CDR2 is SASEGT. V lost 4 bases, J lost 4 bases, and 20 bases lay in between. The CDR3 DNA follows: TGTGCCAGCAGTGTGCGTCAGGGGATGGAAGCGTACGAGCAGTACTTC. Translating gives CASSVRQGMEAYEQYF.

The V and J genes are TRBV12-3 or TRBV12-4 and TRBJ2-2, with no clear D. The CDR3 runs 12 residues. V was shortened by 5 bases and J by 6 bases, with 7 bases between the two germline ends. This CDR3 reads CASSPRSGELFF. As DNA, the CDR3 is TGTGCCAGCAGTCCTAGATCCGGGGAGCTGTTTTTT.

This chain links TRBV19 with TRBJ2-3; TRBD2 matches 8 bases. The germline CDR1 and CDR2 sequences are LNHDA and SQIVND (reference sequence). Germline trimming cut 7 bases from V and 0 bases from J; bases unmatched to any gene: 21. This CDR3 has 20 amino acids. The CDR3 region is CASNEVWLAGLKPSTDTQYF. CDR3 sequence (DNA): TGTGCCAGTAATGAGGTGTGGCTAGCGGGCTTAAAACCTAGCACAGATACGCAGTATTTT.

This chain connects TRBV6-5 to TRBJ2-5; perhaps TRBD1 as D (6 bases). CDR1 MNHEY and CDR2 SVGAGI come from the germline V gene. CDR3 length: 14 amino acids. V was pared by 4 bases and J by 1 base, with 10 bases between. In DNA form, the CDR3 reads TGTGCCAGCAGTTCAACAGGGACCCAAGAGACCCAGTACTTC. It translates to CASSSTGTQETQYF.

V is TRBV7-2 and J is TRBJ1-3; a possible D gene is TRBD1 (6 bases). Germline lookup yields CDR1 SGHTA and CDR2 FQGNSA. This CDR3 has 12 residues. Between the trimmed V and J ends, which lost 2 bases and 7 bases, there was a span of 6 bases. The CDR3 sequence is CASSLTGNTIYF. For the CDR3, the DNA is TGTGCCAGCAGCTTAACAGGGAACACCATATATTTT.

The chain combines TRBV11-2 with TRBJ2-2; 9 bases match TRBD1. Trimming took 4 bases from V and 7 from J; bases not matched to a gene: 4. The CDR3 totals 14 residues. CDR1 is SGHAT, CDR2 FQNNGV, per germline. The CDR3 DNA sequence: TGTGCCAGCAGCTGGGACAGGGCGGGCGGGGAGCTGTTTTTT. Encoded protein: CASSWDRAGGELFF.